This T cell receptor beta chain comes out of a study of blood T cells in healthy people across ages. Study-level findings and limits: Donor CMV status was unknown, possibly confounding expanded clonotype changes. Per-million-T-cell TCR beta diversity fell roughly linearly with age.

For the second PCR, which ran for 7 to 11 cycles, a sample-barcoded 5' primer and a J-beta primer mix were used. Via MiXCR, TCRdb re-called the 5' RACE reads, giving one row per CDR3 protein. The sample contains 710,000 or so distinct CDR3 sequences, about 20% of which appear only once. Trimming took 6 bases from V and 0 from J, leaving 13 bases between them. The CDR3 runs 15 residues. Points on this clonotype: Its specificity is unknown.

Per-sample PBMC isolation yielded at least 6.5 million cells. The receptor was isolated from a man between 70 and 80 years old in good health. The chain combines TRBV12-3 or TRBV12-4 with TRBJ2-3; D may be TRBD2 (5 bases). Sequencing was performed on blood. The CDR3 here is CASSGRGISTDTQYF. Here the CDR3 DNA reads TGTGCCAGCAGCGGAAGAGGGATTAGCACAGATACGCAGTATTTT.